The clone carrying this TCR beta chain has more than one count but fewer than ten. The antigen is unknown. The data stem from a study of metastatic and nonmetastatic thyroid tumors. Study as a whole: It was across blood and tumor or nodule tissue from malignant and benign thyroid patients that repertoires were compared. General study points: A significant increase in TCR beta diversity was reportedly seen in malignant thyroid tumors relative to benign nodules, in blood and tumor.

None of the patients had undergone any treatment ahead of thyroid surgery. Source study methods: A distant-metastasis classifier for papillary thyroid cancer was built using CDR3 differences across clinicopathological groups. TCRdb re-clonotyped the PCR reads through MiXCR. TCRdb's processing, not the authors', yielded these V and J calls. The sample lists roughly 19,000 clones, 35% to 40% seen once, with roughly 25% in the top ten. This CDR3 is 14 amino acids long. Trimming took 3 bases from V and 10 from J, leaving 13 bases between them. Germline V lookup: CDR1 MDHEN, CDR2 SYDVKM. This sequence was found in a female donor with papillary thyroid cancer or a benign thyroid nodule (not recorded which). Some clones in this sample may be carry-over from other donors' samples. The specimen sequenced was tumor tissue. The V and J genes are TRBV28 and TRBJ1-6, with D perhaps TRBD1 (5 bases). For the CDR3, the DNA is TGTGCCAGCAGTTTTATAGGGGTAGGATCACCCCTCCACTTT. This gives the protein CASSFIGVGSPLHF. The complete variable domain, with remaining parts taken from reference TRBV28 and TRBJ1-6, reads DVKVTQSSRYLVKRTGEKVFLECVQDMDHENMFWYRQDPGLGLRLIYFSYDVKMKEKGDIPEGYSVSREKKERFSLILESASTNQTSMYLCASSFIGVGSPLHFGNGTRLTVT.